These T cell receptor beta chains were read from a single sample in a study of T cell changes during pregnancy in multiple sclerosis. The repertoire was sequenced with immunoSEQ multiplex PCR; TCRdb's copy has only in-frame clones and lacks some. In the table there are some 54,000 clones, 93% of which are singletons. This sample comprised peripheral blood, obtained after pregnancy. The source is a female donor with multiple sclerosis, enrolled in a pregnancy study. Both conserved end residues are part of each CDR3. Fields, in order: V gene, J gene, D gene, clone size, CDR3 DNA, CDR3 protein. A D gene is named only where the DNA matches it firmly. The size entry is marked missing in some rows and otherwise reads once, few, many or a size class.

v_call: TRBV18; j_call: TRBJ2-7; d_call: NA; clone_size: NA; cdr3_nt: TGTGCCAGCTCATTACAGGAGATCTCCTACGAGCAGTACTTC; cdr3_aa: CASSLQEISYEQYF
v_call: TRBV11-2; j_call: TRBJ2-3; d_call: NA; clone_size: NA; cdr3_nt: TGTGCCAGCAGCTTAGGCAGGGGAACAGATACGCAGTATTTT; cdr3_aa: CASSLGRGTDTQYF
v_call: TRBV19; j_call: TRBJ1-3; d_call: NA; clone_size: NA; cdr3_nt: TGTGCCAGTAGCGATACAGCCACCTCTGGAAACACCATATATTTT; cdr3_aa: CASSDTATSGNTIYF
v_call: TRBV13; j_call: TRBJ2-7; d_call: TRBD2; clone_size: once; cdr3_nt: TGTGCCAGCAGCCCCCTGACTAGCGGAGCCTACGAGCAGTACTTC; cdr3_aa: CASSPLTSGAYEQYF
v_call: TRBV5-1; j_call: TRBJ2-5; d_call: TRBD1; clone_size: NA; cdr3_nt: TGCGCCAGCAGCACGGGACAGGGGTTGATAGAGACCCAGTACTTC; cdr3_aa: CASSTGQGLIETQYF
v_call: TRBV27; j_call: TRBJ2-7; d_call: TRBD2; clone_size: NA; cdr3_nt: TGTGCCAGCAGTTTAACGGGAGGCTACGAGCAGTACTTC; cdr3_aa: CASSLTGGYEQYF
v_call: TRBV6-1; j_call: TRBJ2-3; d_call: TRBD1; clone_size: few; cdr3_nt: TGTGCCAGCAGGTTACAGGGGCCAGATACGCAGTATTTT; cdr3_aa: CASRLQGPDTQYF
v_call: TRBV7-3; j_call: TRBJ2-3; d_call: TRBD2; clone_size: NA; cdr3_nt: TGTGCCAGCAGCTCAATAGCGGGAGCAGCGGATACGCAGTATTTT; cdr3_aa: CASSSIAGAADTQYF
v_call: TRBV2; j_call: TRBJ2-1; d_call: TRBD2; clone_size: NA; cdr3_nt: TGTGCCAGCAGGGTCGGACTAGCGGGAGGGGGGAATGAGCAGTTCTTC; cdr3_aa: CASRVGLAGGGNEQFF
v_call: TRBV4-2; j_call: TRBJ1-2; d_call: NA; clone_size: NA; cdr3_nt: TGTGCCAGCAGCCCAACTGGACGGACATATGGCTACACCTTC; cdr3_aa: CASSPTGRTYGYTF
v_call: TRBV10-3; j_call: TRBJ2-7; d_call: TRBD2; clone_size: NA; cdr3_nt: TGTGCCATCAGTGACCCCGGGACTATCTACGAGCAGTACTTC; cdr3_aa: CAISDPGTIYEQYF
v_call: TRBV2; j_call: TRBJ2-1; d_call: TRBD2; clone_size: NA; cdr3_nt: TGTGCCAGCAGCCACTCTAGCGGGACCTACCCAAGCTCCTACAATGAGCAGTTCTTC; cdr3_aa: CASSHSSGTYPSSYNEQFF
v_call: TRBV6-5; j_call: TRBJ1-2; d_call: TRBD1; clone_size: NA; cdr3_nt: TGTGCCAGCAGTTACACCGACAGGGGATTTGGCTACACCTTC; cdr3_aa: CASSYTDRGFGYTF
v_call: TRBV7-2; j_call: TRBJ2-7; d_call: TRBD2; clone_size: NA; cdr3_nt: TGTGCCAGCAGCTTGACTAGCGGGAATCAAGGCGAGCAGTACTTC; cdr3_aa: CASSLTSGNQGEQYF
v_call: TRBV5-5; j_call: TRBJ2-7; d_call: TRBD2; clone_size: once; cdr3_nt: TGTGCCAGCAGCGGCGGGACTAGCGTTATCTACGAGCAGTACTTC; cdr3_aa: CASSGGTSVIYEQYF
v_call: TRBV7-9; j_call: TRBJ2-7; d_call: NA; clone_size: NA; cdr3_nt: TGTGCCAGCAGCTCTCCCGAAACTAGCTACGAGCAGTACTTC; cdr3_aa: CASSSPETSYEQYF
v_call: TRBV29-1; j_call: TRBJ1-1; d_call: NA; clone_size: NA; cdr3_nt: TGCAGCGAGGACACACTCAACACTGAAGCTTTCTTT; cdr3_aa: CSEDTLNTEAFF
v_call: TRBV11-2; j_call: TRBJ1-2; d_call: NA; clone_size: NA; cdr3_nt: TGTGCCAGCAGCCTCAATGGGGAGAGGGGGAAGGATGGCTACACCTTC; cdr3_aa: CASSLNGERGKDGYTF
v_call: TRBV11-2; j_call: TRBJ2-5; d_call: NA; clone_size: NA; cdr3_nt: TGTGCCAGCAGCTTAGAGTTAGGGGTATTGGAGACCCAGTACTTC; cdr3_aa: CASSLELGVLETQYF
v_call: TRBV4-3; j_call: TRBJ2-7; d_call: TRBD2; clone_size: NA; cdr3_nt: TGCGCCAGCAGCCCATCGGGACTAATTGCCGGGGAGCAGTACTTC; cdr3_aa: CASSPSGLIAGEQYF
v_call: TRBV6-6; j_call: TRBJ2-3; d_call: NA; clone_size: NA; cdr3_nt: TGTGCCAGCATGGAGTCTAGCACAGATACGCAGTATTTT; cdr3_aa: CASMESSTDTQYF
v_call: TRBV29-1; j_call: TRBJ1-2; d_call: NA; clone_size: NA; cdr3_nt: TGCAGCGTTGATGAACAAGATAACTATGGCTACACCTTC; cdr3_aa: CSVDEQDNYGYTF
v_call: TRBV30; j_call: TRBJ2-7; d_call: NA; clone_size: NA; cdr3_nt: TGTGCCTGGAGCACGGTCCCAAAGGGAGGAGAGCAGTACTTC; cdr3_aa: CAWSTVPKGGEQYF
v_call: TRBV2; j_call: TRBJ2-7; d_call: TRBD2; clone_size: NA; cdr3_nt: TGTGCCAGCGCCGAGCGGGAGAGGAGTTACGAGCAGTACTTC; cdr3_aa: CASAERERSYEQYF
v_call: TRBV7-3; j_call: TRBJ2-7; d_call: TRBD1; clone_size: NA; cdr3_nt: TGTGCCAGCAGCTTAGCAGGGGGTCTCGACGAGCAGTACTTC; cdr3_aa: CASSLAGGLDEQYF
v_call: TRBV7-6; j_call: TRBJ2-3; d_call: TRBD1; clone_size: NA; cdr3_nt: TGTGCCAGCAGCTTAGCGGGGACAGGGGAGTTACAAGATACGCAGTATTTT; cdr3_aa: CASSLAGTGELQDTQYF